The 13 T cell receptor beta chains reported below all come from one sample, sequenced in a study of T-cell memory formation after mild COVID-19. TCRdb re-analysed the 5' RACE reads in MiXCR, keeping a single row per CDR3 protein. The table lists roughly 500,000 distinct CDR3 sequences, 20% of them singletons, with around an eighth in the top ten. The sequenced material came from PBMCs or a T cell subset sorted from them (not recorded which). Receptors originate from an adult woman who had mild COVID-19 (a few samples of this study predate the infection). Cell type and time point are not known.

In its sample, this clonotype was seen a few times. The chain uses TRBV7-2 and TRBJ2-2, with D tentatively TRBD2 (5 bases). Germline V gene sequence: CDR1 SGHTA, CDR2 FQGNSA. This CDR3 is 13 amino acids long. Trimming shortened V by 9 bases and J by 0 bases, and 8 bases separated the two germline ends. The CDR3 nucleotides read TGTGCCAGTGCACTAGCGAACACCGGGGAGCTGTTTTTT. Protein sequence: CASALANTGELFF.

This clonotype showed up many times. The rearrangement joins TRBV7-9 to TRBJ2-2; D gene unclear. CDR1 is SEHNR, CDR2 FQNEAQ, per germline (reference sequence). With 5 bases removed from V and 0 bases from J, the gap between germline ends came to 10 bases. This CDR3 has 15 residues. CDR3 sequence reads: CASSHPGPNTGELFF. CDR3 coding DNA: TGTGCCAGCAGCCATCCCGGTCCGAACACCGGGGAGCTGTTTTTT.

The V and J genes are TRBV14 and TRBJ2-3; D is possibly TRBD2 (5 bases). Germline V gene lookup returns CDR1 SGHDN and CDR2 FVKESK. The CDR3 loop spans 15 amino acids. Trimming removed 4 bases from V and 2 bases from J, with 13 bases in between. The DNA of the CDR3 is TGTGCCAGCAGCCGATCACTAGGCAACACAGATACGCAGTATTTT. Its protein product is CASSRSLGNTDTQYF.

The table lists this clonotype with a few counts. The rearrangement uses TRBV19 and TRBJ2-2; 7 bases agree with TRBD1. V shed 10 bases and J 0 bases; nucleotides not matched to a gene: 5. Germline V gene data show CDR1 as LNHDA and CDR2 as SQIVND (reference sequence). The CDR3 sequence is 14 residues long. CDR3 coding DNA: TGTGCCACCAAGACAGGGTCGAACACCGGGGAGCTGTTTTTT. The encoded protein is CATKTGSNTGELFF.

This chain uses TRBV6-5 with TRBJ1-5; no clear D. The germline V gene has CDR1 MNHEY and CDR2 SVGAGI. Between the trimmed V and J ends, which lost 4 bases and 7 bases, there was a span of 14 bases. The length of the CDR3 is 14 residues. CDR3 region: CASSSGAGVQPQHF. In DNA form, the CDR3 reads TGTGCCAGCAGTTCGGGAGCTGGGGTCCAGCCCCAGCATTTT.

The CDR3 reads CSVGDRRGTEAFF. CDR3 nucleotide sequence: TGCAGCGTTGGGGATAGGAGGGGCACTGAAGCTTTCTTT. The genes are TRBV29-1 and TRBJ1-1; D may be TRBD1 (5 bases). This CDR3 is 13 amino acids long. V shed 4 bases and J shed 4 bases, with 13 bases lying between them. Germline CDR1 SQVTM, CDR2 ANQGSEA.

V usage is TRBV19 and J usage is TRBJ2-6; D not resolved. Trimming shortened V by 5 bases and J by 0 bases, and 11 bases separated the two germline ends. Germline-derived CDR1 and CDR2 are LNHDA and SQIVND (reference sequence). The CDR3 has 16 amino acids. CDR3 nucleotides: TGTGCCAGTAGTCCTTGGGCCCTCTCTGGGGCCAACGTCCTGACTTTC. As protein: CASSPWALSGANVLTF.

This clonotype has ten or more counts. The CDR3 DNA follows: TGCGCCAGCAGCTCCTCGCGGGGGGCCTATTCCTACGAGCAGTACTTC. Its protein product is CASSSSRGAYSYEQYF. The chain carries TRBV5-1 and TRBJ2-7; 8 bases map to TRBD2. Germline CDR1 reads SGHRS; CDR2 reads YFSETQ. The trim removed 3 bases at V and 1 base at J, leaving 9 bases unmatched. The CDR3 has 16 amino acids.

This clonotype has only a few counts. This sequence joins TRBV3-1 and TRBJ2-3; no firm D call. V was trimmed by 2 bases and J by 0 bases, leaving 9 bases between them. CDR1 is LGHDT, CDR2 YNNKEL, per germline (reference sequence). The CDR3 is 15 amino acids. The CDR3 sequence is CASSQSVLSTDTQYF. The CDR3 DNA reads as TGTGCCAGCAGCCAAAGCGTCCTTAGCACAGATACGCAGTATTTT.

The CDR3 region is CASRAGQGATNEKLFF. The CDR3 DNA reads TGTGCCAGCAGGGCGGGACAGGGGGCAACTAATGAAAAACTGTTTTTT. V usage is TRBV7-9 and J usage is TRBJ1-4, with 11 bases fitting TRBD1. The CDR3 is 16 residues long. V was clipped by 6 bases and J by 0 bases; unmatched bases: 3. Per the germline V gene, CDR1 is SEHNR and CDR2 is FQNEAQ (reference sequence).

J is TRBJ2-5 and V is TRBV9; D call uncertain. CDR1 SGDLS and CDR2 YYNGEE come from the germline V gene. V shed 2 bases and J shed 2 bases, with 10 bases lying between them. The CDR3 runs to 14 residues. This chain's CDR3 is CASSVDPRQETQYF. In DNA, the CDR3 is TGTGCCAGCAGCGTGGACCCTAGGCAAGAGACCCAGTACTTC.

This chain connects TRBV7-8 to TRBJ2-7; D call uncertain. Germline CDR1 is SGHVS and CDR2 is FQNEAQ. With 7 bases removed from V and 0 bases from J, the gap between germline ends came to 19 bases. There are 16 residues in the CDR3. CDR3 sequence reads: CASTYSRAGISYEQYF. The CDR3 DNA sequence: TGTGCCAGCACCTACTCCCGGGCAGGAATCTCCTACGAGCAGTACTTC.

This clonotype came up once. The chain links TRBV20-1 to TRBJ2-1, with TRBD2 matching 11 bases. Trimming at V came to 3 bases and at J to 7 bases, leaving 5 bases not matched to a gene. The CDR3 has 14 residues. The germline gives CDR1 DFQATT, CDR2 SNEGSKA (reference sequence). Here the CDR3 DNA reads TGCAGTGCTAGGCCGGGACTAGCGGTGAATGAGCAGTTCTTC. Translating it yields CSARPGLAVNEQFF.